The 21 T cell receptor beta chains below come from one sample, sequenced in a study of T-cell memory formation after mild COVID-19. TCRdb reprocessed the 5' RACE reads with MiXCR, giving one entry per CDR3 protein. This table holds about 290,000 distinct CDR3 sequences, 15% found once. The material sequenced was PBMCs or a T cell subset sorted from them (not recorded which). All receptors come from a man aged 18 to 30 who had mild COVID-19 (a few samples of this study predate the infection). Cell type and time point are not known.

This clonotype was recorded at least ten times. V gene TRBV11-2 combines with J gene TRBJ2-7; TRBD1 aligns across 8 bases. The V segment lost 5 bases and the J segment 5 bases; nucleotides outside the gene matches: 14. The CDR3 sequence is 16 residues long. Looked up from germline, CDR1 is SGHAT and CDR2 is FQNNGV. The CDR3 DNA follows: TGTGCCAGCAGCCCACTCAGGGGGCAGGGGCGCCACGAGCAGTACTTC. Residues: CASSPLRGQGRHEQYF. Full variable domain (outside the CDR3, taken from reference TRBV11-2 and TRBJ2-7): EAGVAQSPRYKIIEKRQSVAFWCNPISGHATLYWYQQILGQGPKLLIQFQNNGVVDDSQLPKDRFSAERLKGVDSTLKIQPAKLEDSAVYLCASSPLRGQGRHEQYFGPGTRLTVT.

V usage is TRBV20-1 and J usage is TRBJ2-3; TRBD2 is a possible D gene (6 bases). V was shortened by 0 bases and J by 1 base, with 11 bases between the two germline ends. The length of the CDR3 is 15 residues. Germline-derived CDR1 and CDR2 are DFQATT and SNEGSKA (reference sequence). CDR3 bases: TGCAGTGCTAGAGATGTTAGCGGCCGCACAGATACGCAGTATTTT. This sequence encodes CSARDVSGRTDTQYF.

This clonotype was seen a handful of times. The rearrangement joins TRBV7-9 to TRBJ1-1, with 8 bases that match TRBD1. The CDR3 has 15 residues. The junction had 8 bases not matched to a gene; V was cut back by 5 bases and J by 3 bases. CDR1 SEHNR and CDR2 FQNEAQ come from the germline V gene (reference sequence). CDR3 sequence reads: CASSPMQGADTEAFF. CDR3 bases: TGTGCCAGCAGCCCGATGCAGGGGGCGGACACTGAAGCTTTCTTT.

This clonotype was counted many times. The V gene is TRBV4-3, the J gene TRBJ2-4; D is unresolved. The germline V gene has CDR1 LGHNA and CDR2 YSLEER. The CDR3 is made up of 17 amino acids. V dropped 0 bases and J dropped 5 bases, with 17 bases sitting between them. The CDR3 region is CASSQDLGSPAQNIQYF. In DNA form, the CDR3 reads TGCGCCAGCAGCCAAGATTTGGGTTCGCCTGCGCAAAACATTCAGTACTTC.

J is TRBJ2-4 and V is TRBV20-1; 8 positions match TRBD2. This CDR3 is 14 amino acids long. J gave up 7 bases and V 6 bases, and 11 bases lay outside the gene matches. Germline V gene lookup returns CDR1 DFQATT and CDR2 SNEGSKA (reference sequence). The CDR3 sequence is CSALLRGGLNIQYF. DNA for the CDR3: TGCAGTGCCCTACTACGGGGGGGTTTGAACATTCAGTACTTC.

The chain links TRBV7-2 to TRBJ2-5, with a weak D call TRBD1 (5 bases). CDR1 SGHTA and CDR2 FQGNSA come from the germline V gene. Trimming pared 4 bases from V and 4 bases from J, leaving 13 bases between. The CDR3 contains 14 residues. CDR3 DNA sequence: TGTGCCAGCAGCTCTTCGACAGACGGAGAGACCCAGTACTTC. Its translation: CASSSSTDGETQYF.

The chain uses TRBV28 and TRBJ2-7, with TRBD1 matching 8 bases. Trimming took 5 bases from V and 2 from J; bases not matched to a gene: 8. CDR1 and CDR2 (germline): MDHEN, SYDVKM. The CDR3 is 15 amino acids. The CDR3 DNA sequence: TGTGCCAGCAGTCTAAGGGACAGGCTAACCTACGAGCAGTACGTC. Protein product: CASSLRDRLTYEQYV.

The chain couples TRBV15 to TRBJ1-4; 8 bases fit TRBD1. Unmatched junction bases numbered 5, after V lost 0 bases and J lost 8 bases. CDR1 and CDR2 from the germline V gene are LNHNV and YYDKDF (reference sequence). CDR3 length: 15 residues. The CDR3 DNA reads TGTGCCACCAGCAGAGATCGACAGGGGAGAGAAAAACTGTTTTTT. It is translated as CATSRDRQGREKLFF. Complete variable domain (other parts from reference TRBV15 and TRBJ1-4): DAMVIQNPRYQVTQFGKPVTLSCSQTLNHNVMYWYQQKSSQAPKLLFHYYDKDFNNEADTPDNFQSRRPNTSFCFLDIRSPGLGDTAMYLCATSRDRQGREKLFFGSGTQLSVL.

This clonotype appeared a few times. The chain uses TRBV6-5 and TRBJ2-6, with TRBD1 matching over 7 bases. The CDR3 covers 16 residues. In germline, CDR1 is MNHEY, CDR2 SVGAGI. The V and J ends lost 7 bases and 2 bases, in that order; junction bases with no gene match: 8. The chain's CDR3 is CASTRRGGAGANVLTF. The CDR3 DNA is TGTGCCAGCACGCGCCGAGGGGGCGCTGGGGCCAACGTCCTGACTTTC.

This rearrangement joins TRBV29-1 to TRBJ2-3; TRBD2 aligns across 8 bases. CDR1 and CDR2 (germline): SQVTM, ANQGSEA. Unmatched junction bases numbered 4, after V lost 1 base and J lost 1 base. The length of the CDR3 is 15 residues. CDR3 amino acids: CSVEGSGGGTDTQYF. In DNA form, the CDR3 reads TGCAGCGTTGAAGGCAGCGGGGGCGGCACAGATACGCAGTATTTT.

The rearrangement uses TRBV12-3 or TRBV12-4 and TRBJ2-3; D uncertain. V dropped 2 bases and J dropped 0 bases, with 9 bases sitting between them. This CDR3 is 15 amino acids long. The DNA for the CDR3 is TGTGCCAGCAGTTTAAGTTTGATTAGCACAGATACGCAGTATTTT. Protein product: CASSLSLISTDTQYF.

The chain uses TRBV20-1 and TRBJ1-6, with a weak D call TRBD1 (5 bases). This CDR3 is built from 15 residues. Per germline, CDR1 DFQATT and CDR2 SNEGSKA (reference sequence). With 0 bases removed from V and 7 bases from J, the gap between germline ends came to 13 bases. In DNA, the CDR3 is TGCAGTGCTAGAGATCGAACGGGGGACAATTCACCCCTCCACTTT. Protein: CSARDRTGDNSPLHF.

The chain uses TRBV6-1 and TRBJ2-1, with 8 bases identical to TRBD2. The germline CDR1 and CDR2 sequences are MNHNS and SASEGT. Trimming at V came to 8 bases and at J to 8 bases, leaving 14 bases not matched to a gene. The CDR3 sequence is 15 residues long. The CDR3 is CASSRAGGPSYEQFF. CDR3 nucleotides: TGTGCCAGCTCCCGGGCGGGGGGCCCCTCTTATGAGCAGTTCTTC.

The CDR3, as DNA: TGTGCCAGCAGCTCGTCACAGAACGCTAACTACGAGCAGTACTTC. Encoded protein: CASSSSQNANYEQYF. The gene calls are TRBV7-2 and TRBJ2-7; D gene uncertain. The CDR3 is 15 amino acids. Germline V gene sequence: CDR1 SGHTA, CDR2 FQGNSA. Trimming pared 4 bases from V and 3 bases from J, leaving 16 bases between.

This clonotype was observed at least ten times. CDR3 sequence reads: CASKNRGGQETQYF. In nucleotides, the CDR3 is TGTGCCAGCAAGAACAGGGGAGGCCAAGAGACCCAGTACTTC. The chain recombines TRBV6-6 with TRBJ2-5, with D possibly TRBD1 on 7 matching bases. Germline V gene sequence: CDR1 MNHNY, CDR2 SVGAGI (reference sequence). The CDR3 is 14 residues long. The V gene lost 7 bases and the J gene lost 1 base, with 13 bases spanning the gap.

The chain recombines TRBV9 with TRBJ1-2; D is ambiguous. The CDR3 has 13 residues. Germline assignment: CDR1 SGDLS and CDR2 YYNGEE. Trimming shortened V by 0 bases and J by 8 bases, and 11 bases separated the two germline ends. CDR3 bases: TGTGCCAGCAGCGTAGGGGTTGGCTCCGGCTACACCTTC. Translated: CASSVGVGSGYTF. Full variable domain (outside the CDR3, taken from reference TRBV9 and TRBJ1-2): DSGVTQTPKHLITATGQRVTLRCSPRSGDLSVYWYQQSLDQGLQFLIQYYNGEERAKGNILERFSAQQFPDLHSELNLSSLELGDSALYFCASSVGVGSGYTFGSGTRLTVV.

This clonotype was seen a handful of times. This chain connects TRBV5-6 to TRBJ1-2, with a tentative D call TRBD1 (6 bases). V was clipped by 4 bases and J by 2 bases, with 15 bases between them. Germline V gene lookup returns CDR1 SGHDT and CDR2 YYEEEE. The CDR3 sequence is 15 residues long. The CDR3: CASSEPGHRNYGYTF. The CDR3 DNA follows: TGTGCCAGCAGCGAACCGGGACACCGAAACTATGGCTACACCTTC.

This clonotype was detected ten times or more. The chain recombines TRBV7-2 with TRBJ1-1; D gene uncertain. The CDR3 extends over 13 amino acids. With 3 bases removed from V and 0 bases from J, the gap between germline ends came to 5 bases. Germline CDR1 and CDR2: SGHTA and FQGNSA. The CDR3 reads CASSFSMNTEAFF. The CDR3 bases are TGTGCCAGCAGCTTTAGTATGAACACTGAAGCTTTCTTT.

The table lists this clonotype with many counts. This chain links TRBV29-1 with TRBJ2-2; the D gene is possibly TRBD2 (5 bases). Trimming pared 4 bases from V and 7 bases from J, leaving 19 bases between. Germline lookup yields CDR1 SQVTM and CDR2 ANQGSEA. The CDR3 is made up of 15 amino acids. CDR3 loop: CSVGGFEGWSGELFF. Here the CDR3 DNA reads TGCAGCGTTGGAGGGTTTGAAGGGTGGAGCGGGGAGCTGTTTTTT.

This clonotype was counted between two and nine times. V usage is TRBV7-2 and J usage is TRBJ2-1; TRBD1 or TRBD2 may be the D gene (5 bases each). Between the trimmed V and J ends, which lost 0 bases and 8 bases, there was a span of 14 bases. The CDR3 totals 15 residues. CDR1 is SGHTA and CDR2 is FQGNSA in the germline V gene. Written as DNA, the CDR3 is TGTGCCAGCAGCTTAGCGCGAGAGGGGATCGATGAGCAGTTCTTC. Its translation is CASSLAREGIDEQFF.

This clonotype was counted a few times. The chain is built from TRBV29-1 and TRBJ1-1; maybe TRBD1 (5 bases). The CDR3 is made up of 11 amino acids. Per the germline V gene, CDR1 is SQVTM and CDR2 is ANQGSEA. V was trimmed by 1 base and J by 6 bases, leaving 6 bases between them. CDR3 amino acids: CSVEGQPEAFF. CDR3 nucleotide sequence: TGCAGCGTTGAAGGACAGCCTGAAGCTTTCTTT.